A single sample is the source of the 16 T cell receptor beta chains below, sequenced in a study of spatial heterogeneity in lung cancer. TCRdb reanalysed the 5' RACE reads using MiXCR and keeps one entry per CDR3 protein. The data contain tens of thousands of distinct CDR3 sequences, 15% to 20% of them seen just once; the ten biggest clones take up approximately 5.6%. Time point noted: sample taken at primary tumor resection. TCRs were sequenced from unsorted whole RNA of tumor, nontumor lung or PBMC. Sequencing used PBMCs, obtained at surgery. These receptor sequences come from a male donor with early-stage non-small cell lung cancer.

V and J are TRBV11-3 and TRBJ2-5; D gene ambiguous. The V gene lost 4 bases and the J gene lost 5 bases, with 8 bases spanning the gap. Germline V CDR1 and CDR2: SGHNT, YENEEA. This CDR3 comprises 12 residues. CDR3 sequence (DNA): TGTGCCAGCAGCTCCGCCATGGAGACCCAGTACTTC. Encoded protein: CASSSAMETQYF. Drawing the rest from reference TRBV11-3 and TRBJ2-5, the complete variable domain is EAGVVQSPRYKIIEKKQPVAFWCNPISGHNTLYWYLQNLGQGPELLIRYENEEAVDDSQLPKDRFSAERLKGVDSTLKIQPAELGDSAVYLCASSSAMETQYFGPGTRLLVL.

This clonotype was seen more than once but under ten times. The rearrangement uses TRBV27 and TRBJ2-2; 8 bases match TRBD2. Germline CDR1 reads MNHEY; CDR2 reads SMNVEV (reference sequence). This CDR3 is 16 amino acids long. The V gene end was trimmed by 2 bases and the J gene end by 6 bases; junction bases not matched to a gene: 8. CDR3 in DNA: TGTGCCAGCAGTTTACAACTAGCGGACCCGCCCGGGGAGCTGTTTTTT. It specifies CASSLQLADPPGELFF.

A few counts support this clonotype. The V call is TRBV27, the J call TRBJ2-4; 15 nucleotides line up with TRBD2. The V gene's germline CDR1 is MNHEY and CDR2 SMNVEV (reference sequence). This CDR3 contains 17 residues. V shed 7 bases, J shed 6 bases, and the junction held 10 bases outside the gene matches. The CDR3 sequence is CASTPWTSGGAANIQYF. As DNA, the CDR3 is TGTGCCAGCACTCCCTGGACTAGCGGGGGGGCCGCAAACATTCAGTACTTC.

With respect to this clonotype: This is likely a read error, given that the CDR3 carries no conserved phenylalanine or tryptophan at its end. J is TRBJ1-4 and V is TRBV5-1; the match to TRBD1 covers 7 bases. The CDR3 spans 14 residues. Germline V gene data show CDR1 as SGHRS and CDR2 as YFSETQ. After removal of 0 bases from V and 6 bases from J, the junction contained 2 bases not matched to a gene. Written as DNA, the CDR3 is TGCGCCAGCAGCTTGGCTAGGGGGCATGAAAAACTGTTTTCT. It yields the protein CASSLARGHEKLFS.

This clonotype was seen more than once but under ten times. The chain is built from TRBV28 and TRBJ2-7, with 7 bases that match TRBD1. The V gene's germline CDR1 is MDHEN and CDR2 SYDVKM. The CDR3 runs 16 residues. V trimming: 3 bases; J trimming: 2 bases; junction bases outside the gene matches: 10. CDR3 in amino acids: CASSFPLTGQTYEQYF. The CDR3 DNA reads TGTGCCAGCAGTTTCCCCCTTACGGGACAGACCTACGAGCAGTACTTC.

V and J are TRBV9 and TRBJ2-1; D ambiguous. V lost 0 bases and J lost 5, with 3 bases in between. The CDR3 is 12 amino acids. CDR1 SGDLS and CDR2 YYNGEE come from the germline V gene. The CDR3 DNA reads TGTGCCAGCAGCGTAGATAACAATGAGCAGTTCTTC. Protein sequence: CASSVDNNEQFF.

V and J are TRBV7-9 and TRBJ1-2; no definite D call. The CDR3 runs 15 residues. With 4 bases removed from V and 0 bases from J, the gap between germline ends came to 12 bases. CDR1 and CDR2 from the germline V gene are SEHNR and FQNEAQ (reference sequence). The CDR3 loop reads CASSYRHPANYGYTF. Written as DNA, the CDR3 is TGTGCCAGCAGCTATCGGCACCCCGCTAACTATGGCTACACCTTC.

This clonotype appeared a few times. The chain recombines TRBV13 with TRBJ1-6; 8 nucleotides line up with TRBD1. CDR1 and CDR2 from the germline V gene are PRHDT and FYEKMQ (reference sequence). The trim removed 5 bases at V and 8 bases at J, leaving 5 bases unmatched. The CDR3 totals 14 residues. Here the CDR3 DNA reads TGTGCCAGCAGCCCCCAGGGGGCGGATTCACCCCTCCACTTT. Its translation: CASSPQGADSPLHF.

There are a few counts of this clonotype. This chain links TRBV24-1 with TRBJ2-3; possibly TRBD2 for D (5 bases). V was trimmed by 5 bases and J by 0 bases, leaving 11 bases between them. The CDR3 covers 15 residues. Germline V gene data show CDR1 as KGHDR and CDR2 as SFDVKD. The CDR3 DNA reads TGTGCCACCAGTGTTTCAGGAGGTAGCACAGATACGCAGTATTTT. Its protein is CATSVSGGSTDTQYF.

J is TRBJ2-5 and V is TRBV7-2; D may be TRBD1 or TRBD2 (6 bases each). Germline loops: CDR1 SGHTA, CDR2 FQGNSA. Trimming stripped 8 bases from V and 5 bases from J, with 12 bases between. CDR3 length: 12 amino acids. The CDR3 protein is CASQWGAETQYF. The CDR3 DNA reads TGTGCCAGCCAGTGGGGGGCTGAGACCCAGTACTTC.

For this clonotype: Compared with germline, one end of the junction differs, possibly owing to a read error. This chain links TRBV2 with TRBJ2-3; D call uncertain. The CDR3 sequence is 12 residues long. Germline values: CDR1 SNHLY, CDR2 FYNNEI. CDR3 sequence (DNA): TGTGCCAGCAGTGAGGGGTCTAATCCACCACTATTT. Translated: CASSEGSNPPLF. Looking up the rest from reference TRBV2 and TRBJ2-3 gives the full variable domain: EPEVTQTPSHQVTQMGQEVILRCVPISNHLYFYWYRQILGQKVEFLVSFYNNEISEKSEIFDDQFSVERPDGSNFTLKIRSTKLEDSAMYFCASSEGSNPPLFGPGTRLTVL.

The chain joins TRBV7-2 to TRBJ2-1; D call uncertain. In germline, CDR1 is SGHTA, CDR2 FQGNSA. The CDR3 has 14 amino acids. Trimming stripped 1 base from V and 8 bases from J, with 12 bases between. CDR3 in DNA: TGTGCCAGCAGCTTAGGAATGACTGTCGATGAGCAGTTCTTC. The encoded protein is CASSLGMTVDEQFF.

The V call is TRBV29-1, the J call TRBJ1-1; D remains unclear. The CDR3 spans 14 residues. Germline assignment: CDR1 SQVTM and CDR2 ANQGSEA. The V end lost 3 bases, the J end lost 1 base, and 12 bases lay between the germline ends. CDR3 bases: TGCAGCGTTGAGCCAGGTGGAGGGAACACTGAAGCTTTCTTT. It codes for CSVEPGGGNTEAFF.

This clonotype has more than one count but fewer than ten. One end of the junction is discordant with germline, which a read error may explain. The rearrangement uses TRBV2 and TRBJ1-2; unclear D gene. Germline V gene data show CDR1 as SNHLY and CDR2 as FYNNEI. This CDR3 is built from 11 residues. The CDR3 spells CASRLYYGYNF. The CDR3 nucleotides are TGTGCCAGCAGGCTTTACTATGGCTACAACTTC.

The V call is TRBV6-2 or TRBV6-3, the J call TRBJ2-5, with 8 bases lining up with TRBD2. CDR1 and CDR2 from the germline V gene are MNHEY and SVGEGT. With V trimmed by 2 bases and J by 5 bases, 13 bases remained unmatched. The CDR3 length is 17 residues. The CDR3 here is CASSYPAFSGGRETQYF. CDR3 nucleotides: TGTGCCAGCAGTTACCCAGCTTTCAGCGGGGGTAGGGAGACCCAGTACTTC.

This clonotype was found once. This chain uses TRBV7-9 with TRBJ2-4; maybe TRBD1 (6 bases). Germline V gene sequence: CDR1 SEHNR, CDR2 FQNEAQ (reference sequence). With 5 bases removed from V and 6 bases from J, the gap between germline ends came to 17 bases. The CDR3 has 15 residues. The CDR3 here is CASSPGVRESNIQYF. In DNA, the CDR3 is TGTGCCAGCAGCCCAGGGGTTAGGGAATCAAACATTCAGTACTTC.